This T cell receptor (beta chain) was captured by sequencing in a study of lymphopenia after photon versus proton radiotherapy. V lost 0 bases and J 0 bases, leaving 5 bases between the germline ends. The CDR3 is 14 amino acids. Germline V gene lookup returns CDR1 SGHVS and CDR2 FNYEAQ. Points from the study as a whole: Under photons, naive T cells and diversity fell while effector/memory populations rose. Post-nadir diversity loss with photons came from oligoclonal expansion, particularly CD8+ Temra cells. Better survival with proton therapy was suggested as possible, not demonstrated.

The count of this clone is one. Its antigen remains unknown. The assay was immunoSEQ multiplex PCR, and TCRdb's table has in-frame clones only and misses some. The sample includes 25,000 to 30,000 clones, roughly 90% seen only once; the top ten take 0.81%. Sequenced material: peripheral blood, taken from a patient treated with photon-based radiotherapy. This chain joins TRBV7-6 and TRBJ1-1, with D unresolved. This sequence originates from a woman aged 50 to 60 with cholangiocarcinoma. CDR3 sequence: CASSLAGMNTEAFF. DNA for the CDR3: TGTGCCAGCAGCTTAGCGGGGATGAACACTGAAGCTTTCTTT.